The 11 T cell receptor beta chains below come from one sample, sequenced in a study of PD-1 blockade in classical Hodgkin lymphoma. Clones were read by immunoSEQ multiplex PCR, and TCRdb kept only the in-frame ones, dropping some. The data contain about 9,700 clones, around 72% of them singletons. The time point was: cycle 4 day 1 (C4D1), after less than seven weeks of nivolumab. Each patient relapsed following autologous stem cell transplantation, and prior brentuximab vedotin exposure differed. Researchers report purifying CD4+ T cells from thawed PBMCs by magnetic negative selection. The material sequenced was CD4+ T cells from blood, taken before the fourth cycle of nivolumab. Receptors were obtained from a human donor with classical Hodgkin lymphoma.

The rearrangement uses TRBV9 and TRBJ2-1; TRBD2 aligns across 10 bases. V gave up 0 bases and J gave up 7 bases; unmatched junction bases: 10. CDR1 is SGDLS and CDR2 is YYNGEE in the germline V gene. CDR3 length: 17 residues. CDR3 protein: CASSVGLQSGGENEQFF. DNA of the CDR3: TGTGCCAGCAGCGTAGGCCTCCAAAGCGGGGGGGAGAATGAGCAGTTCTTC.

This sequence joins TRBV7-2 and TRBJ2-3; TRBD2 matches at 8 bases. CDR1 is SGHTA, CDR2 FQGNSA, per germline. The junction had 10 bases not matched to a gene; V was cut back by 3 bases and J by 5 bases. CDR3 length equals 16 residues. For the CDR3, the DNA is TGTGCCAGCAGCTTCCGGGGGGGCCCGAAGAAAGATACGCAGTATTTT. Protein sequence: CASSFRGGPKKDTQYF.

The chain recombines TRBV4-2 with TRBJ2-3; D may be TRBD2 (7 bases). Germline V lookup: CDR1 LGHNA, CDR2 YNFKEQ. The CDR3 is made up of 18 amino acids. Trimming removed 1 base at V and 1 base at J, with 18 bases between. CDR3 amino acids: CASSQVSEGGPGTDTQYF. CDR3 bases: TGTGCCAGCAGCCAAGTTTCTGAGGGGGGGCCGGGCACAGATACGCAGTATTTT.

The chain is built from TRBV6-4 and TRBJ1-6; D unclear. This CDR3 spans 13 amino acids. V was cut by 6 bases and J by 3 bases, with 6 bases left in between. Germline V CDR1 and CDR2: MRHNA, SNTAGT. The CDR3 sequence is CASRRDYNSPLHF. The DNA for the CDR3 is TGTGCCAGCAGGCGGGACTATAATTCACCCCTCCACTTT.

This rearrangement joins TRBV6-1 to TRBJ2-2; D is unclear. The CDR3 has 13 residues. Germline V lookup: CDR1 MNHNS, CDR2 SASEGT. Trimming cost V 9 bases and J 4 bases, with 12 bases left between them. CDR3: CASAAMPTGELFF. CDR3 nucleotide sequence: TGTGCCAGTGCCGCGATGCCCACCGGGGAGCTGTTTTTT.

The J gene is TRBJ1-2, the V gene TRBV4-3; 7 bases are shared with TRBD1. Unmatched junction bases numbered 10, after V lost 1 base and J lost 8 bases. There are 15 residues in the CDR3. Germline values: CDR1 LGHNA, CDR2 YSLEER. The CDR3 protein is CASSQVIGGRGGYTF. CDR3 DNA sequence: TGCGCCAGCAGCCAAGTAATAGGGGGCCGGGGCGGCTACACCTTC.

This chain joins TRBV11-2 and TRBJ2-3; D remains unclear. The CDR3 loop spans 12 amino acids. Germline loops: CDR1 SGHAT, CDR2 FQNNGV. The V end was cut by 3 bases, the J end by 6 bases, with 7 bases between. CDR3 sequence reads: CASSFQGDTQYF. In DNA form, the CDR3 reads TGTGCCAGCAGCTTTCAAGGTGATACGCAGTATTTT.

This chain uses TRBV18 with TRBJ1-1; perhaps TRBD1 as D (5 bases). Germline assignment: CDR1 KGHSH and CDR2 LQKENI. There are 14 residues in the CDR3. V shed 3 bases and J shed 1 base, with 9 bases lying between them. The CDR3 nucleotides are TGTGCCAGCTCACCGGGGGACTCGAACACTGAAGCTTTCTTT. The encoded protein is CASSPGDSNTEAFF.

The chain is built from TRBV23-1 and TRBJ2-2; possibly TRBD2 for D (6 bases). TRBV23-1 is given ORF status, its function remaining uncertain. Trimming shortened V by 1 base and J by 4 bases, and 16 bases separated the two germline ends. The CDR3 is 17 amino acids. The CDR3 nucleotides read TGCGCCAGCAGTCAATTGAGACGGGGGTCGGGCACCGGGGAGCTGTTTTTT. As protein: CASSQLRRGSGTGELFF.

In its sample, this clone was seen a few times. V usage is TRBV5-1 and J usage is TRBJ1-6; 7 positions match TRBD1. V was clipped by 3 bases and J by 9 bases; unmatched bases: 9. CDR1 SGHRS and CDR2 YFSETQ come from the germline V gene. This CDR3 has 15 amino acids. The CDR3 reads CASSYGDRPISPLHF. CDR3 bases: TGCGCCAGCAGCTATGGGGACAGACCAATTTCACCCCTCCACTTT.

This clone was seen only a few times. The gene calls are TRBV5-4 and TRBJ2-7, with D tentatively TRBD2 (6 bases). Germline CDR1 reads SGHNT; CDR2 reads YYREEE (reference sequence). The V end lost 3 bases, the J end lost 10 bases, and 23 bases lay between the germline ends. This CDR3 region has 15 residues. CDR3 region: CASSWDGLMGGGQYF. CDR3 DNA sequence: TGTGCCAGCAGCTGGGACGGATTAATGGGGGGTGGACAGTACTTC.